The clone carrying this T cell receptor (beta chain) was observed a handful of times. This is likely a read error, given that the CDR3 carries no conserved phenylalanine or tryptophan at its end. Because the CDR3's place on the DNA is in doubt, the DNA is left out and the CDR3 is given as listed by TCRdb. This sample was taken from a study of tumor-infiltrating lymphocytes in oesophageal squamous cell carcinoma. The CDR3 contains 17 residues when both ends are counted. In germline, CDR1 is SGHRS, CDR2 YFSETQ. TCRdb independently ran MiXCR on the PCR reads; one entry per CDR3 protein. The sample has about 23,000 distinct CDR3 sequences; under 50% are singletons.

This chain links TRBV5-1 with TRBJ2-7; TRBD2, the D gene given by the table, was not confirmed from the DNA. The sequencing input was esophageal tumor tissue. The clonotype comes from a male donor with esophageal squamous cell carcinoma. The CDR3 loop reads CASSLGQGGNYGYTFGS.